The rows below give T cell receptor beta chains drawn from one sample of a study of memory CD4+ T cells and cytomegalovirus serostatus. Measured with immunoSEQ multiplex PCR; TCRdb has only the in-frame clones, and not every one. The data show around 88,000 clones, roughly 80% seen once. Sequenced material: memory CD4+ T cells from blood. These receptors were obtained from an adult in good health and CMV-seropositive. The CDR3 runs from the conserved cysteine through the conserved F or W. The order of the fields is V gene, clone size, CDR3 length, J gene, D gene, CDR3 protein, CDR3 DNA. The D gene is left open where the match is weak. Not all rows give a size; the values are once, few, many and, for expanded clones, a class.

TRBV4-1,once,13,TRBJ1-5,NA,CASSQDLERTQHF,TGCGCCAGCAGCCAAGATCTGGAGAGGACCCAGCATTTT
TRBV6-1,NA,14,TRBJ1-5,TRBD1,CASTEIRGEQPQHF,TGTGCCAGCACGGAGATCAGGGGGGAACAGCCCCAGCATTTT
TRBV5-1,NA,17,TRBJ1-3,NA,CASSVLGVGVSGNTIYF,TGCGCCAGCAGCGTGTTAGGTGTCGGCGTCTCTGGAAACACCATATATTTT
TRBV28,NA,14,TRBJ1-1,NA,CASSLKGISVEAFF,TGTGCCAGCAGCCTGAAGGGCATATCCGTTGAAGCTTTCTTT
TRBV6-5,few,14,TRBJ1-2,TRBD1,CASSLLTGENGYTF,TGTGCCAGCAGTCTCCTTACAGGGGAGAATGGCTACACCTTC
TRBV28,NA,14,TRBJ1-4,NA,CASSPPDTNEKLFF,TGTGCCAGCAGTCCCCCGGACACCAATGAAAAACTGTTTTTT
TRBV27,NA,15,TRBJ2-1,TRBD1,CASRASGQGWNEQFF,TGTGCCAGCAGGGCCTCGGGACAGGGTTGGAATGAGCAGTTCTTC
TRBV18,NA,15,TRBJ2-3,TRBD2,CASSPGLAATDTQYF,TGTGCCAGCTCACCAGGACTAGCGGCCACAGATACGCAGTATTTT
TRBV19,NA,16,TRBJ2-6,NA,CASSKNGRSGANVLTF,TGTGCCAGTAGTAAAAATGGGCGCTCTGGGGCCAACGTCCTGACTTTC
TRBV28,NA,15,TRBJ2-6,NA,CASSLYGSGANVLTF,TGTGCCAGCAGTTTATACGGGTCTGGGGCCAACGTCCTGACTTTC
TRBV4-2,NA,14,TRBJ2-5,NA,CASSHPGLQETQYF,TGTGCCAGCAGCCATCCGGGACTGCAAGAGACCCAGTACTTC
TRBV7-9,NA,12,TRBJ1-1,NA,CASSLDNREAFF,TGTGCCAGCAGCTTAGATAACAGAGAAGCTTTCTTT
TRBV18,NA,18,TRBJ2-2,TRBD1,CASSQYPGQGRGTGELFF,TGTGCCAGCTCGCAATATCCGGGACAGGGACGCGGCACCGGGGAGCTGTTTTTT
TRBV11-2,once,13,TRBJ1-5,NA,CASSRVGGQPQHF,TGTGCCAGCAGCAGAGTGGGGGGTCAGCCCCAGCATTTT